These T cell receptor beta chains were read from a single sample in a study of T cells in Graves' hyperthyroidism and ophthalmopathy. MiXCR, run by TCRdb on the multiplex PCR reads, gives a single entry per CDR3 protein. This table has hundreds of thousands of distinct CDR3 sequences, 13% to 15% appearing once. Sequencing input: blood. These receptors came from a woman aged 18-29 years with Graves' hyperthyroidism. Each CDR3 is given with its conserved first and last residue. The D gene is left open where the match is weak. Expanded clones are given a class, and other clones once, few, many or no size at all.

j_call d_call v_call clone_size cdr3_nt cdr3_aa
TRBJ2-3 TRBD2 TRBV19 few TGTGCCAGTAGTATAGATCCCGAACTAGCGGGAATCACAGATACGCAGTATTTT CASSIDPELAGITDTQYF
TRBJ2-5 . TRBV30 . TGTGCCTGGAGTTCTCCGGCACGGGTCTCTAAAGACTCGCACTTC CAWSSPARVSKDSHF
TRBJ2-2 . TRBV20-1 . TGCAGTGCTTATAGCGGAAGGAACACCGGGGAGCTGTTTTTT CSAYSGRNTGELFF
TRBJ1-1 . TRBV28 many TGTGCCAGCAGTTTCATGAACACTGAAGCTTTCTTT CASSFMNTEAFF
TRBJ1-5 . TRBV6-5 few TGTGCCAGCAGTTACTCGGGATCGGGGCTGCGCAATCAGCCCCAGCATTTT CASSYSGSGLRNQPQHF
TRBJ2-7 TRBD2 TRBV6-1 many TGTGCCAGTAGCCTTCGGCGACTAGCGGGAGGGCCCGAGCAGTACTTC CASSLRRLAGGPEQYF
TRBJ2-2 . TRBV27 . TGTGCCAGCAGTTTATCAGGGGGGGCGGCGAACACCGGGGAGCTGTTTTTT CASSLSGGAANTGELFF
TRBJ2-1 TRBD2 TRBV12-3/TRBV12-4 many TGTGCCAGCACCGACCTCGCGGGAGGAGGTGAGCAGTTCTTC CASTDLAGGGEQFF
TRBJ2-1 TRBD2 TRBV7-8 many TGTGCCAGCGGAATTTCCGGGACTAGCGTTAGTGAGCAGTTCTTC CASGISGTSVSEQFF
TRBJ1-1 TRBD1 TRBV20-1 few TGCAGTGCTAGGGACCGGGACAGGGGGTTCTGGGCTTTCTTT CSARDRDRGFWAFF
TRBJ1-6 . TRBV20-1 few TGCAGTGCTAGAGCCGGCGGGGTTTATAATTCACCCCTCCACTTT CSARAGGVYNSPLHF
TRBJ1-1 . TRBV29-1 . TGCAGCGTTGTGGGAGGACAGAACACTGAAGCTTTTTTT CSVVGGQNTEAFF
TRBJ2-1 . TRBV7-9 few TGTGCCAGCAGCTTAGGTTTTCGGTGGGAGGAAAATGAGCAGTTCTTC CASSLGFRWEENEQFF
TRBJ2-5 . TRBV7-9 . TGTGCCAGCAGCTTAGCATCTTGGCGGAAAGAGACCCAGTACTTC CASSLASWRKETQYF
TRBJ2-2 TRBD2 TRBV5-1 many TGCGCCAGCAGCCGGAACATAGCGGGCCACGCGAACACCGGGGAGCTGTTTTTT CASSRNIAGHANTGELFF
TRBJ2-4 . TRBV7-9 many TGTGCCAGCAGCTTTGCTTTGGGGGAAAGGGCCAAAAACATTCAGTACTTC CASSFALGERAKNIQYF
TRBJ2-7 TRBD2 TRBV18 . TGTGCCAGCTCACCGGCCGTAACTAGCGACAACTACGAGCAGTACTTC CASSPAVTSDNYEQYF
TRBJ1-5 . TRBV19 . TGTGCCAGTAGTATAGATAGGTCCGAAAGTGCGCCCCAGCATTTT CASSIDRSESAPQHF
TRBJ2-7 TRBD2 TRBV7-2 many TGTGCCAGCAGCTTATGGGCTGGGAGGGCCTATACCTACGAGCAGTACTTC CASSLWAGRAYTYEQYF
TRBJ1-2 . TRBV30 many TGTGCCTGGAGTGTACGTCTAAGCGGACCTAACTATGGCTACACCTTC CAWSVRLSGPNYGYTF
TRBJ2-2 . TRBV7-9 many TGTGCCAGCAGCTTAAAGGGCTTTGTTCCCGGGGAGCTGTTTTTT CASSLKGFVPGELFF
TRBJ1-2 . TRBV19 few TGTGCCAGTAGCTCCCCGAATGGCTACACCTTC CASSSPNGYTF
TRBJ1-1 . TRBV4-1 few TGCGCCAGCAGCCAGACCGGGGGCGCTTTCTTT CASSQTGGAFF
TRBJ2-7 . TRBV30 many TGTGCCTGGAGTCCCCGGGACTACGAGCAGTACTTC CAWSPRDYEQYF
TRBJ1-2 . TRBV20-1 . TGCAGTGCTAGAGAACGGAACCTTTGGGGGGGGGCAGAGAGGTATGGCTACACCTTC CSARERNLWGGAERYGYTF
TRBJ2-1 . TRBV27 many TGTGCCAGCAGTTTAAATTGGGCAGGTCAGCAGTTCTTC CASSLNWAGQQFF
TRBJ2-3 . TRBV25-1 few TGTGCCAGCAGTAGTAATACCTTGACGCGGGATACGCAGTATTTT CASSSNTLTRDTQYF
TRBJ1-5 . TRBV19 few TGTGCCAGTAGCCTGTACCGGGACATCAATCAGCCCCAGCATTTT CASSLYRDINQPQHF
TRBJ2-1 . TRBV7-9 many TGTGCCAGCAGCTTAGCAGCGGCTGAGCAGTTCTTC CASSLAAAEQFF
TRBJ2-7 . TRBV28 many TGTGCCAGCAGTTCAAATACAGGGTCCTACGAGCAGTACTTC CASSSNTGSYEQYF
TRBJ2-7 TRBD2 TRBV4-1 . TGCGCCAGCAGCCAAATTAGCGGGTTCTTAGGGCACGAGCAGTACTTC CASSQISGFLGHEQYF
TRBJ1-2 . TRBV7-9 . TGTGCCAGCAGCTTAGATCCCACAGGCGGCTATGGCTACACCTTC CASSLDPTGGYGYTF
TRBJ2-3 . TRBV29-1 . TGCAGCTCCAGGAAGGGGCCAAGCACAGATACGCAGTATTTT CSSRKGPSTDTQYF
TRBJ2-7 TRBD2 TRBV7-8 many TGTGCCAGCAGCGCGGGACTAGCGGGCTACGAGCAGTACTTC CASSAGLAGYEQYF
TRBJ1-1 . TRBV6-1 many TGTGCCAGCAGTTGGGACACGACCACTGAAGCTTTCTTT CASSWDTTTEAFF
TRBJ2-1 TRBD2 TRBV12-3/TRBV12-4 . TGTGCCAGCAGTTTTTGGCGGGAGGTGGACAATGAGCAGTTCTTC CASSFWREVDNEQFF
TRBJ2-3 TRBD2 TRBV20-1 many TGCAGTGCTAGAGATAGAACTAGCGGCGATACGCAGTATTTT CSARDRTSGDTQYF
TRBJ1-1 . TRBV27 few TGTGCCAGCAGTTTAAGACAGTTTAACACTGAAGCTTTCTTT CASSLRQFNTEAFF
TRBJ1-2 TRBD1 TRBV12-3/TRBV12-4 . TGTGCCAGCAGCCAGGGGGCGCACGGCTACACCTTC CASSQGAHGYTF
TRBJ1-1 . TRBV6-1 few TGTGCCAGCAGTGGCGAGGACAGTAGGGACACTGAAGCTTTCTTT CASSGEDSRDTEAFF
TRBJ2-2 . TRBV11-3 . TGTGCCAGCAGCTTAATCGTGGGGAACACCGGGGAGCTGTTTTTT CASSLIVGNTGELFF
TRBJ2-7 TRBD1 TRBV5-1 . TGCGCCAGCAGCCTGGCCGGACAGGATTACGAGCAGTACTTC CASSLAGQDYEQYF
TRBJ2-3 TRBD2 TRBV7-9 . TGTGCCAGCAGCTTAAGCAGCGGGACGGTCACAGATACGCAGTATTTT CASSLSSGTVTDTQYF
TRBJ1-1 . TRBV29-1 few TGCAGCGTTGTGCCCAATGCAATAACGTACACTGAAGCTTTCTTT CSVVPNAITYTEAFF
TRBJ1-4 TRBD1 TRBV3-1 many TGTGCCAGCACCCGGAGGAAAGGACAGGGAAGTGAAAAACTGTTTTTT CASTRRKGQGSEKLFF
TRBJ2-1 TRBD2 TRBV11-3 many TGTGCCAGCAGCCTGACCGGGACTAGGATTGCGAGTGAGCAGTTCTTC CASSLTGTRIASEQFF
TRBJ2-5 . TRBV5-1 few TGCGCCAGCAGCTTGATACAGCGGAGGGAGACCCAGTACTTC CASSLIQRRETQYF
TRBJ2-7 . TRBV6-1 . TGTGCCAGCAGTCCTACTACGGGCAGAGTTCTCGAGCAGTACTTC CASSPTTGRVLEQYF